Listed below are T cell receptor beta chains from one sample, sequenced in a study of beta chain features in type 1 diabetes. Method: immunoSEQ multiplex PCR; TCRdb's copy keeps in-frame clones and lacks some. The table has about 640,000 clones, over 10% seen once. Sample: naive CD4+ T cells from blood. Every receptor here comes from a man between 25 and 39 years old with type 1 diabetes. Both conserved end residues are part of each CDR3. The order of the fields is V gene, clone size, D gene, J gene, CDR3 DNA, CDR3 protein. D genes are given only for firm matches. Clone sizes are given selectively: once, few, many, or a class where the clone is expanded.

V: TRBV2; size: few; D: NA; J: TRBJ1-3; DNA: TGTGCCAGCGGAAGACAGGCGAGCTCTGGAAACACCATATATTTT; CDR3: CASGRQASSGNTIYF
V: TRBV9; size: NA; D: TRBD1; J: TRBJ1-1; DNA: TGTGCCAGCAGCGTAGGGGGGAGCGGACAGGGGACCACTGAAGCTTTCTTT; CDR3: CASSVGGSGQGTTEAFF
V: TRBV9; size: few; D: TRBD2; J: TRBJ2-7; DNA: TGTGCCAGCAGCGTAGCCAGCGGGGGTTTCTACGAGCAGTACTTC; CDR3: CASSVASGGFYEQYF
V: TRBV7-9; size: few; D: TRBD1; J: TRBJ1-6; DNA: TGTGCCAGCAGCTTTGTAGGGGGCGCGGGTCCCCTCCACTTT; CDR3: CASSFVGGAGPLHF
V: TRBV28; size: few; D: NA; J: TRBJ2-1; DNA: TGTGCCAGCAGTTTAGACGGGGCCTATGAGCAGTTCTTC; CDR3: CASSLDGAYEQFF
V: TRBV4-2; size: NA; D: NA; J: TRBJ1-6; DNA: TGTGCCAGCAGCCAAGACAGGGGATACTCACCCCTCCACTTT; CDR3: CASSQDRGYSPLHF
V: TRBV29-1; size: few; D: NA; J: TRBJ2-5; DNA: TGCAGCGTTGTATCGGAATTAAGGGAGACCCAGTACTTC; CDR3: CSVVSELRETQYF
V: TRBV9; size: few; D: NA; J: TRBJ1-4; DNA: TGTGCCAGCAGCGTTTCAGTCCGGGATGAAAAACTGTTTTTT; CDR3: CASSVSVRDEKLFF
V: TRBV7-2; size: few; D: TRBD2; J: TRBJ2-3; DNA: TGTGCCAGCAGCTTAGCTCTTGGAGGACTAGTGGCTAACCCCACAGATACGCAGTATTTT; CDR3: CASSLALGGLVANPTDTQYF
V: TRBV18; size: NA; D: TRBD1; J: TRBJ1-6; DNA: TGTGCCAGCTCACCGGAGGGACAGAGTTATTCACCCCTCCACTTT; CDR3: CASSPEGQSYSPLHF
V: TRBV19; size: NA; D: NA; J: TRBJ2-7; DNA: TGTGCCAGTAGTATGCAGGGGATGGACTACGAGCAGTACTTC; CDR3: CASSMQGMDYEQYF
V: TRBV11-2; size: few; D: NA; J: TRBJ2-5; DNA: TGTGCCGTTGCTGGGGGGCAAGAGACCCAGTACTTC; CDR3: CAVAGGQETQYF
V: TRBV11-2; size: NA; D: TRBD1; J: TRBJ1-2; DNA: TGTGCCAGCAGCCTACGGACAGGACGCCCTAACTATGGCTACACCTTC; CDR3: CASSLRTGRPNYGYTF
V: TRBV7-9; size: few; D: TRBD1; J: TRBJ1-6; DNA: TGTGCCAGCGTCCGGGACAGCACTTCACCCCTCCACTTT; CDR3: CASVRDSTSPLHF
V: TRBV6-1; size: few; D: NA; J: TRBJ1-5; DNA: TGTGCCAGCAGTGAAAGGGGAGAAGTGCAGCCCCAGCATTTT; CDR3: CASSERGEVQPQHF
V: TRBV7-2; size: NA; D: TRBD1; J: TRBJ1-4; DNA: TGTGCCAGCAGCCCAGGACAGGGGCGAGAAAAACTGTTTTTT; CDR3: CASSPGQGREKLFF
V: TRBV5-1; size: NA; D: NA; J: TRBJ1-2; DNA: TGCGCCAGCAGCCCATTTTCCAACTACGGCTACACCTTC; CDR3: CASSPFSNYGYTF
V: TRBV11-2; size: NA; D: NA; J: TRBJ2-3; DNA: TGTGCCAGCAGCTTAGTTCAGGGGGGAGTAACAGATACGCAGTATTTT; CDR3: CASSLVQGGVTDTQYF
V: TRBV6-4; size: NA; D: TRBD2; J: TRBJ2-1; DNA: TGTGCCAGCAGCCTTCTAGCGGGGGGCAACAATGAGCAGTTCTTC; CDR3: CASSLLAGGNNEQFF
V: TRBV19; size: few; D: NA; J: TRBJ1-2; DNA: TGTGCCAGTGGGGCCAGGGAAAACTATGGCTACACCTTC; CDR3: CASGARENYGYTF
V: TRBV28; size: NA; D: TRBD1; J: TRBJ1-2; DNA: TGTGCCAGCAGTTTAACGGGACAGGATATTAACTATGGCTACACCTTC; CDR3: CASSLTGQDINYGYTF
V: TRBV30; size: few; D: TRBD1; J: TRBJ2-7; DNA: TGTGCCTGGAGTACCGGGACAGGTACGGCGTACGAGCAGTACTTC; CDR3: CAWSTGTGTAYEQYF
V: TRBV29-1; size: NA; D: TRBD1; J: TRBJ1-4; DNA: TGCAGCGTCTTCCGGGACAGGGGGCTGTCTAATGAAAAACTGTTTTTT; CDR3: CSVFRDRGLSNEKLFF
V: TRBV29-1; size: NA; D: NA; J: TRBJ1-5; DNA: TGCAGCGTTGAAGGTCCGGGTCCCAATCAGCCCCAGCATTTT; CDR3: CSVEGPGPNQPQHF
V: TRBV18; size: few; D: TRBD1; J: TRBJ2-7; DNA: TGTGCCAGCTCACCGGGGACAGAGAAATCCTACGAGCAGTACTTC; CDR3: CASSPGTEKSYEQYF
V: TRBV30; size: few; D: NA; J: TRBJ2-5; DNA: TGTGCCTGGAGGAAGCAGGGGCCAGAGACCCAGTACTTC; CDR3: CAWRKQGPETQYF